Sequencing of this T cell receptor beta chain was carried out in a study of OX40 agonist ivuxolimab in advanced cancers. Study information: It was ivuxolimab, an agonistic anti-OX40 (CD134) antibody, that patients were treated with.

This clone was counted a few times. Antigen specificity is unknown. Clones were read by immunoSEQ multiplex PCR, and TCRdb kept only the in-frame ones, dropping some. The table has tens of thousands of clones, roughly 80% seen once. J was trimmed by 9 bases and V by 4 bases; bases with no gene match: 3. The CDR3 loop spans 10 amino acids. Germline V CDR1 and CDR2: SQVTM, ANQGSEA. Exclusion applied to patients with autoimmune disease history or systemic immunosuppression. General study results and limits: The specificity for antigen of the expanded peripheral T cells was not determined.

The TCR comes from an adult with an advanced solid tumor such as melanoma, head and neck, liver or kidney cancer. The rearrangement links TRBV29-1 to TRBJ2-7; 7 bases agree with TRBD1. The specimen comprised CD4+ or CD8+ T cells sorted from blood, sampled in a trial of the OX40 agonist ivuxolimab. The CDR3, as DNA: TGCAGCGTTGGAGACAGGGCGCAGTACTTC. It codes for CSVGDRAQYF.